Shown below are 13 T cell receptor beta chains from a single sample sequenced in a study of blood T cell repertoires in COVID-19 (dated by TCRdb to the early 2020s). The library was made by the immunoSEQ multiplex PCR assay. Here the immuneACCESS table is served through TCRdb, limited to in-frame sequences with V and J called. Missing clones are a known gap in these copies; in checked studies unresolved V genes cover under half, and the rest lacks a known reason. This sample holds about 290,000 clones; 85% were observed only once. Around 4% of the sample is held by the ten biggest clonotypes. Source material: peripheral blood. These TCRs come from a woman in her forties or fifties with active or convalescent COVID-19.

The chain employs TRBV28 and TRBJ1-2, with D possibly TRBD1 on 5 matching bases. V dropped 4 bases and J dropped 5 bases, with 11 bases sitting between them. Per the germline V gene, CDR1 is MDHEN and CDR2 is SYDVKM. The CDR3 has 13 residues. This chain's CDR3 is CASSSPDSYGYTF. The CDR3 coding sequence is TGTGCCAGCAGTTCCCCCGACAGTTATGGCTACACCTTC.

This chain links TRBV5-1 with TRBJ1-1; no clear D gene. The CDR3 has 15 amino acids. Trimming removed 4 bases at V and 4 bases at J, with 17 bases between. Germline values: CDR1 SGHRS, CDR2 YFSETQ. DNA of the CDR3: TGCGCCAGCAGCGTGGAGGGCGGGTTTGGCACTGAAGCTTTCTTT. Protein sequence: CASSVEGGFGTEAFF.

The count of this clone is one. This rearrangement joins TRBV19 to TRBJ1-6; TRBD1 might be the D (5 bases). Germline loops: CDR1 LNHDA, CDR2 SQIVND (reference sequence). Trimming left V 10 bases short and J 6 bases short, with 16 bases between. The CDR3 consists of 14 residues. CDR3 DNA sequence: TGTGCCACCAAGCTTGGGGCAGGTAATTCACCCCTCCACTTT. Its protein product is CATKLGAGNSPLHF.

The chain employs TRBV4-2 and TRBJ2-2, with 16 bases that match TRBD2. The CDR3 consists of 14 residues. Germline CDR1 and CDR2: LGHNA and YNFKEQ. V trimming: 10 bases; J trimming: 7 bases; junction bases outside the gene matches: 3. The CDR3 DNA reads as TGTGCCACGGGACTAGCGGGAGGGGGCGGGGAGCTGTTTTTT. Translated, it gives CATGLAGGGGELFF.

V is TRBV5-1 and J is TRBJ1-1, with TRBD1 matching 8 bases. This CDR3 is 15 amino acids long. Trimming removed 0 bases from V and 4 bases from J; junction bases left unmatched: 5. Germline V CDR1 and CDR2: SGHRS, YFSETQ. The CDR3 loop reads CASSLALTGGTEAFF. CDR3 DNA: TGCGCCAGCAGCTTGGCTCTCACAGGGGGCACTGAAGCTTTCTTT.

The genes are TRBV28 and TRBJ2-5; D is perhaps TRBD1 (5 bases). The germline CDR1 and CDR2 sequences are MDHEN and SYDVKM. The CDR3 loop spans 15 amino acids. V was clipped by 2 bases and J by 1 base, with 11 bases between them. The CDR3: CASSLPTGVQETQYF. DNA for the CDR3: TGTGCCAGCAGTTTACCTACAGGAGTCCAAGAGACCCAGTACTTC.

V is TRBV12-5 and J is TRBJ2-2; 7 bases fit TRBD2. The CDR3 runs to 14 residues. CDR1 LGHNT and CDR2 FRNRAP come from the germline V gene. The V segment lost 6 bases and the J segment 7 bases; nucleotides outside the gene matches: 8. CDR3 residues: CASGLGLGDGELFF. CDR3 bases: TGTGCTAGTGGCCTCGGACTAGGGGACGGGGAGCTGTTTTTT.

The gene calls are TRBV2 and TRBJ2-7, with D unclear. Germline CDR1 SNHLY, CDR2 FYNNEI. The CDR3 has 12 residues. Trimming took 1 base from V and 3 from J, leaving 4 bases between them. Here the CDR3 DNA reads TGTGCCAGCAGTGAAGATATCTACGAGCAGTACTTC. It translates to CASSEDIYEQYF. Variable domain in full (rest from reference TRBV2 and TRBJ2-7): EPEVTQTPSHQVTQMGQEVILRCVPISNHLYFYWYRQILGQKVEFLVSFYNNEISEKSEIFDDQFSVERPDGSNFTLKIRSTKLEDSAMYFCASSEDIYEQYFGPGTRLTVT.

The V gene is TRBV6-2 or TRBV6-3, the J gene TRBJ1-4; 7 nucleotides align to TRBD1. CDR1 and CDR2 from the germline V gene are MNHEY and SVGEGT. After removal of 5 bases from V and 0 bases from J, the junction contained 3 bases not matched to a gene. The CDR3 runs 15 residues. DNA of the CDR3: TGTGCCAGCAGTAGGGGGACAGCAACTAATGAAAAACTGTTTTTT. Protein: CASSRGTATNEKLFF.

The chain uses TRBV5-6 and TRBJ2-7; the match to TRBD1 covers 10 bases. V lost 4 bases, J lost 6 bases, and 4 bases stayed unmatched. Germline V gene lookup returns CDR1 SGHDT and CDR2 YYEEEE. The CDR3 totals 13 residues. Here the CDR3 reads CASSRDRGGEQYF. Here the CDR3 DNA reads TGTGCCAGCAGCCGGGACAGGGGAGGCGAGCAGTACTTC.

V and J are TRBV2 and TRBJ2-3; tentative D call: TRBD1 (5 bases). The V gene's germline CDR1 is SNHLY and CDR2 FYNNEI. Trimming pared 7 bases from V and 5 bases from J, leaving 10 bases between. The CDR3 sequence is 12 residues long. CDR3 in amino acids: CASKPRGDTQYF. In nucleotides, the CDR3 is TGTGCCAGCAAGCCAAGGGGAGATACGCAGTATTTT.

The chain uses TRBV28 and TRBJ2-5, with a weak D call TRBD2 (6 bases). There are 13 residues in the CDR3. Looked up from germline, CDR1 is MDHEN and CDR2 is SYDVKM. Trimming left V 7 bases short and J 10 bases short, with 19 bases between. The CDR3 nucleotides read TGTGCCAGCACCCCGGGGCGGGCCGGGGGCCAGTACTTC. Translated, it gives CASTPGRAGGQYF.

The chain combines TRBV6-5 with TRBJ1-1; D remains unclear. CDR1 and CDR2 (germline): MNHEY, SVGAGI. Trimming took 0 bases from V and 7 from J, leaving 9 bases between them. This CDR3 has 13 amino acids. CDR3: CASSYSHSGEAFF. CDR3 coding DNA: TGTGCCAGCAGTTACTCCCACTCCGGTGAAGCTTTCTTT.